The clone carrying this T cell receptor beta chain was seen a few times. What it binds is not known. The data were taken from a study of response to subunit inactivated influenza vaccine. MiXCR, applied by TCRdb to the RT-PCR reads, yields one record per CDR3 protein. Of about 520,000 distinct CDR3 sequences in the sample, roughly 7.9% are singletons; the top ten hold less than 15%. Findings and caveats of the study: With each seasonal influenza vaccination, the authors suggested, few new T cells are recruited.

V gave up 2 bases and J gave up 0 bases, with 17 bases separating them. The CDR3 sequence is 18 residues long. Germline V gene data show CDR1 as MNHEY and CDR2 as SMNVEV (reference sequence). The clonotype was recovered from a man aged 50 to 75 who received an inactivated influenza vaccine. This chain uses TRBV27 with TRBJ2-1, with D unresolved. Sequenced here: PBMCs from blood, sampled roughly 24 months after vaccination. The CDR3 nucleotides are TGTGCCAGCAGTTTAGGGTACTTAAGGGCGAGCTCCTACAATGAGCAGTTCTTC. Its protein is CASSLGYLRASSYNEQFF.